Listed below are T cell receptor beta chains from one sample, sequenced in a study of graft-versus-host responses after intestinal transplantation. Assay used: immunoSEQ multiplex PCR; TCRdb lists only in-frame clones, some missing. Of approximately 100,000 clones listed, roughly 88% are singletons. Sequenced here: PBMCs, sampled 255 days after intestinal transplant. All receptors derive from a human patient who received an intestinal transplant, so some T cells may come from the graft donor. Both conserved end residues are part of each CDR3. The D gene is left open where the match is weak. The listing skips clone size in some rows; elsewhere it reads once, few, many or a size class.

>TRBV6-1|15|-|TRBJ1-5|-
CASSLQSGVGQPQHF
TGTGCCAGCAGCCTGCAATCAGGGGTGGGTCAGCCCCAGCATTTT
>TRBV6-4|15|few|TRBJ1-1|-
CASSDSEGGFSNAFF
TGTGCCAGCAGTGACTCAGAAGGGGGGTTTTCAAATGCTTTCTTT
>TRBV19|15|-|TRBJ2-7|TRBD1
CASSIGRQGRYEQYF
TGTGCCAGTAGTATCGGGCGACAGGGGCGATACGAGCAGTACTTC
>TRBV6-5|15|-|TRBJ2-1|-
CASSVTSPEYNEQFF
TGTGCCAGCAGTGTAACTAGCCCCGAGTACAATGAGCAGTTCTTC
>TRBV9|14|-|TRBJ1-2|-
CASNKLQGNYGYTF
TGTGCCAGCAATAAATTACAGGGTAACTATGGCTACACCTTC
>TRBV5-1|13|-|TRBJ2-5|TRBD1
CASSNPGGETQYF
TGCGCCAGCAGTAATCCAGGGGGAGAGACCCAGTACTTC
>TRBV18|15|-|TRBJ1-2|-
CASSPTPTVNYGYTF
TGTGCCAGCTCGCCAACCCCGACAGTTAACTATGGCTACACCTTC
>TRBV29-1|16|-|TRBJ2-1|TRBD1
CSVEGTDRSSYNEQFF
TGCAGCGTTGAGGGGACAGATAGGAGCTCCTACAATGAGCAGTTCTTC
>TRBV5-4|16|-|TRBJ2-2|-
CASSFWGEANTGELFF
TGTGCCAGCAGCTTTTGGGGTGAAGCGAACACCGGGGAGCTGTTTTTT
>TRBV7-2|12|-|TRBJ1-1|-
CASSFINPEAFF
TGTGCCAGCAGCTTCATTAACCCTGAAGCTTTCTTT
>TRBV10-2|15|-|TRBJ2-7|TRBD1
CASRPDRATAREQYF
TGCGCCAGCAGGCCAGACAGGGCCACGGCTCGCGAGCAGTACTTC
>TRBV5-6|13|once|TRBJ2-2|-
CASSLTPTGELFF
TGTGCCAGCAGCTTGACCCCCACCGGGGAGCTGTTTTTT
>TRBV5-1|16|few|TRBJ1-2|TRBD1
CASSLTGGVGLDGYTF
TGCGCCAGCAGCTTGACAGGGGGCGTAGGTCTCGATGGCTACACCTTC
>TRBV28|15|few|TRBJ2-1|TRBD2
CASSLGTSGSNEQFF
TGTGCCAGCAGTTTAGGGACTAGCGGGAGCAATGAGCAGTTCTTC
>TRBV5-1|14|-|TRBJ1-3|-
CASSPPGAGNTIYF
TGCGCCAGCAGCCCCCCGGGGGCTGGAAACACCATATATTTT
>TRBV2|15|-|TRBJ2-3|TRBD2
CASQSLAGSTDTQYF
TGTGCCAGCCAGAGTCTAGCGGGGAGCACAGATACGCAGTATTTT
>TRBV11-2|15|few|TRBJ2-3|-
CASSLAWDGTDTQYF
TGTGCCAGCAGCTTAGCTTGGGACGGCACAGATACGCAGTATTTT
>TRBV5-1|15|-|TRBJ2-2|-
CASSSKGANTGELFF
TGCGCCAGCAGCTCAAAGGGGGCGAACACCGGGGAGCTGTTTTTT
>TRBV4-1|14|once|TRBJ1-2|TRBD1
CASSYDRGNYGYTF
TGCGCCAGCAGCTACGACAGGGGGAACTATGGCTACACCTTC
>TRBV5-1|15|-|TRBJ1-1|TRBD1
CASRLYDRGILEAFF
TGCGCCAGCAGACTATACGACAGGGGTATCCTAGAAGCTTTCTTT
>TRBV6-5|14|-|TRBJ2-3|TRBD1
CASKGDRETDTQYF
TGTGCCAGCAAAGGGGACAGGGAAACAGATACGCAGTATTTT
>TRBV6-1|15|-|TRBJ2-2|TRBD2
CAILPSSGGPGELFF
TGTGCCATCCTTCCTTCTAGCGGGGGGCCCGGGGAGCTGTTTTTT
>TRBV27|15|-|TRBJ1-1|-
CASSLGTTMNTEAFF
TGTGCCAGCAGTCTCGGGACAACCATGAACACTGAAGCTTTCTTT
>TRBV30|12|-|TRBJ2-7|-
CAWSVSAYEQYF
TGTGCCTGGAGTGTATCCGCCTACGAGCAGTACTTC
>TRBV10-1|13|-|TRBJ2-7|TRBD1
CASSAGRGTGQYF
TGCGCCAGCAGTGCGGGGAGAGGGACAGGGCAGTACTTC
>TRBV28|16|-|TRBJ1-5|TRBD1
CASSSGGAGERQPQHF
TGTGCCAGCAGTTCAGGGGGGGCGGGGGAACGTCAGCCCCAGCATTTT
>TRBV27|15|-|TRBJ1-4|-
CASSSLARGSEKLFF
TGTGCCAGCAGTTCCCTAGCGCGTGGGAGTGAAAAACTGTTTTTT
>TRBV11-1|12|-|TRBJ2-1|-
CASSFGGSEQFF
TGTGCCAGCAGCTTTGGGGGGAGTGAGCAGTTCTTC
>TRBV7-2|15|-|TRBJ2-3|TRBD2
CASSLGLAGADTQYF
TGTGCCAGCAGCTTGGGACTAGCGGGAGCAGATACGCAGTATTTT
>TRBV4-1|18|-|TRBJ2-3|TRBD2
CASSRKSGGTSSTDTQYF
TGCGCCAGCAGCCGGAAAAGCGGGGGGACTAGCAGCACAGATACGCAGTATTTT
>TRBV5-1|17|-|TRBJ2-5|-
CASSRLTGLLAQETQYF
TGCGCCAGCAGCCGACTCACGGGACTCCTAGCTCAAGAGACCCAGTACTTC
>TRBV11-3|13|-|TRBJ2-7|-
CASSLDYAYEQYF
TGTGCCAGCAGCTTAGACTACGCCTACGAGCAGTACTTC
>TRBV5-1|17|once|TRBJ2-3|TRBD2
CASSPKQSGVATDTQYF
TGCGCCAGCAGCCCCAAGCAGAGCGGGGTCGCCACAGATACGCAGTATTTT
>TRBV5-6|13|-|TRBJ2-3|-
CASSGDASDTQYF
TGTGCCAGCAGCGGGGACGCTTCAGATACGCAGTATTTT
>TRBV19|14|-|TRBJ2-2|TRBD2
CASRAGGGTGELFF
TGTGCCAGTAGAGCGGGCGGGGGAACCGGGGAGCTGTTTTTT
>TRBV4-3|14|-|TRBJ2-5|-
CASSQDRLMETQYF
TGCGCCAGCAGCCAAGATAGACTCATGGAGACCCAGTACTTC
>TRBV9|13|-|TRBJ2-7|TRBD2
CASSVAGLSEQYF
TGTGCCAGCAGCGTAGCGGGACTAAGCGAGCAGTACTTC
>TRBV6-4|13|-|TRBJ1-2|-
CASSAGTSEGYTF
TGTGCCAGCAGTGCCGGGACCAGCGAAGGCTACACCTTC
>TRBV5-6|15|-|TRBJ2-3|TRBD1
CASMTGTEGSHTQYF
TGTGCCAGTATGACCGGGACAGAAGGATCTCATACGCAGTATTTT
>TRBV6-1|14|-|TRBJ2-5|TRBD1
CASRGTGGKETQYF
TGTGCCAGCAGAGGGACAGGGGGTAAGGAGACCCAGTACTTC
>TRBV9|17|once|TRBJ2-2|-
CASSLKQGQSNTGELFF
TGTGCCAGCAGCTTGAAACAGGGCCAATCGAACACCGGGGAGCTGTTTTTT
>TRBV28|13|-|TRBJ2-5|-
CASSFNRRETQYF
TGTGCCAGCAGTTTTAATCGACGGGAGACCCAGTACTTC